This TCR beta chain was sequenced in a study of CD8 T cells in Susac syndrome. It was with random hexamers that roughly 0.5 to 1 ug RNA was reverse transcribed. The amplification used immunoSEQ multiplex PCR on TCR beta CDR3; it spanned 54 Vbeta and 13 Jbeta. TCRdb reprocessed the immunoSEQ multiplex PCR reads with MiXCR, giving one entry per CDR3 protein. The data hold around 130,000 distinct CDR3 sequences, with about 95% observed a single time. V lost 6 bases, J lost 5 bases, and 13 bases lay in between. Germline V gene data show CDR1 as ENHRY and CDR2 as SYGVKD. CDR3 length equals 13 residues. CD8+ and CD4+ T cells from blood underwent TCR beta sequencing. The CD8+ and CD4+ T cells were negatively isolated, with the TEMRA cells enriched by FACS.

This clonotype was sampled from a human donor with multiple sclerosis. This sequence joins TRBV10-3 and TRBJ2-5; D is undetermined. The sequencing sample was made of CD4+ T cells from PBMCs. As DNA, the CDR3 is TGTGCCATCAGACCGGACCGTCCGGAGACCCAGTACTTC. Translation: CAIRPDRPETQYF.